This T cell receptor (beta chain) was sequenced during a study of cytomegalovirus exposure and HLA in healthy donors. Across the study: Genotyping of 400 or so donors showed that about 84% belonged to the Caucasian-associated ancestry cluster.

This PCR relied on a set of 60 Vbeta primers and 13 Jbeta primers. TCRdb's table, derived via immunoSEQ multiplex PCR, lists solely in-frame clones and lacks some. The repertoire holds roughly 130,000 clones, with 50% to 75% as singletons. The CDR3 contains 14 residues. The germline V gene has CDR1 SGHRS and CDR2 YFSETQ. V gave up 3 bases and J gave up 9 bases; unmatched junction bases: 9. This clone was observed a few times. Sequenced sample: PBMCs. This chain connects TRBV5-1 to TRBJ2-1; 7 bases line up with TRBD2. This receptor was identified in a woman aged 40 to 50 in good health and CMV-seropositive. The CDR3 loop is CASSWSGNAGEQFF. CDR3 in DNA: TGCGCCAGCAGCTGGAGCGGGAACGCGGGTGAGCAGTTCTTC.